The 11 T cell receptor beta chains listed next were all sequenced from one sample in a study of T cell responses to AZD1222 COVID-19 vaccine. Clones were read by immunoSEQ multiplex PCR, and TCRdb kept only the in-frame ones, dropping some. The sample comprises 100,000 to 120,000 clones, 75% to 90% of which are singletons, and 35% to 55% rests with the top ten. This specimen consisted of peripheral blood, obtained 28 days after the second AZD1222 dose. Source of these receptors: an adult who received the AZD1222 COVID-19 vaccine.

J is TRBJ1-2 and V is TRBV6-6; D call uncertain. The CDR3 has 12 residues. In germline, CDR1 is MNHNY, CDR2 SVGAGI (reference sequence). The V gene lost 6 bases and the J gene lost 6 bases, with 11 bases spanning the gap. CDR3 sequence (DNA): TGTGCCAGCAGGATTGGGCCAGATGGCTACACCTTC. Translation: CASRIGPDGYTF.

This chain uses TRBV18 with TRBJ2-3; 14 bases are a match to TRBD2. V shed 6 bases and J 5 bases; nucleotides not matched to a gene: 7. This CDR3 has 16 residues. CDR1 KGHSH and CDR2 LQKENI come from the germline V gene. DNA for the CDR3: TGTGCCAGCTCGCCGAACGGACTAGCGGGAGGAGATACGCAGTATTTT. This encodes CASSPNGLAGGDTQYF.

This chain uses TRBV2 with TRBJ2-4; D is perhaps TRBD1 (7 bases). Per germline, CDR1 SNHLY and CDR2 FYNNEI. Trimming removed 3 bases at V and 8 bases at J, with 14 bases between. The CDR3 covers 14 residues. The CDR3 DNA sequence: TGTGCCAGCAGTGACCCCAGGGGGGTGTACATTCAGTACTTC. Translated: CASSDPRGVYIQYF.

The gene calls are TRBV2 and TRBJ2-7; possibly TRBD1 for D (6 bases). CDR1 and CDR2 (germline): SNHLY, FYNNEI. The V end was cut by 7 bases, the J end by 3 bases, with 16 bases between. This CDR3 region has 14 residues. The CDR3 loop is CASTLEGTIYEQYF. Here the CDR3 DNA reads TGTGCCAGCACCCTAGAAGGGACAATCTACGAGCAGTACTTC.

In its sample, this clone was seen a few times. The chain uses TRBV27 and TRBJ1-6; 9 nucleotides agree with TRBD1. With V trimmed by 0 bases and J by 8 bases, 2 bases remained unmatched. The CDR3 totals 15 residues. The germline V gene has CDR1 MNHEY and CDR2 SMNVEV (reference sequence). The CDR3 DNA is TGTGCCAGCAGTTTATCACAGGGGGCTTATTCACCCCTCCACTTT. This codes for CASSLSQGAYSPLHF.

This chain connects TRBV9 to TRBJ1-4; the match to TRBD1 covers 7 bases. The ends lost 4 bases at V and 1 base at J; junction bases unmatched: 4. CDR1 SGDLS and CDR2 YYNGEE come from the germline V gene. This CDR3 has 15 residues. CDR3 sequence (DNA): TGTGCCAGCAGCCCCCGACAGGGAACTAATGAAAAACTGTTTTTT. It yields the protein CASSPRQGTNEKLFF.

V usage is TRBV18 and J usage is TRBJ2-5, with 8 nucleotides matching TRBD1. There are 13 residues in the CDR3. The V gene end was trimmed by 10 bases and the J gene end by 5 bases; junction bases not matched to a gene: 9. Germline V CDR1 and CDR2: KGHSH, LQKENI. CDR3 sequence: CANRDRIGETQYF. CDR3 sequence (DNA): TGTGCCAATAGGGACAGGATAGGGGAGACCCAGTACTTC.

The V gene is TRBV4-1, the J gene TRBJ2-1; D might be TRBD2 (5 bases). From germline, CDR1 is MGHRA and CDR2 YSYEKL. Trimming removed 1 base from V and 6 bases from J, with 13 bases in between. This CDR3 spans 15 amino acids. The CDR3 reads CASSQVPDRGNEQFF. Here the CDR3 DNA reads TGCGCCAGCAGCCAAGTACCCGACCGGGGCAATGAGCAGTTCTTC.

The chain is built from TRBV10-1 and TRBJ2-7; TRBD2 aligns across 7 bases. The CDR3 has 17 amino acids. Per the germline V gene, CDR1 is WNHNN and CDR2 is SYGVQD (reference sequence). After removal of 2 bases from V and 2 bases from J, the junction contained 12 bases not matched to a gene. CDR3 nucleotides: TGCGCCAGCAGTGAGGGGCTAGCGGCCTCGGGGCCCTACGAGCAGTACTTC. Translation gives CASSEGLAASGPYEQYF.

The chain joins TRBV19 to TRBJ1-5; D not resolved. The CDR3 totals 13 residues. Germline CDR1 is LNHDA and CDR2 is SQIVND (reference sequence). With 2 bases removed from V and 4 bases from J, the gap between germline ends came to 6 bases. CDR3 bases: TGTGCCAGTAGTATACAGGCGAATCAGCCCCAGCATTTT. It translates to CASSIQANQPQHF.

V and J are TRBV4-2 and TRBJ2-7, with D possibly being TRBD2 (5 bases). V gave up 0 bases and J gave up 4 bases, with 10 bases separating them. The germline gives CDR1 LGHNA, CDR2 YNFKEQ. The CDR3 length is 14 residues. The CDR3 is CASSQDFGVYEQYF. CDR3 in DNA: TGTGCCAGCAGCCAAGATTTCGGGGTATACGAGCAGTACTTC.